The clone carrying this T cell receptor beta chain was seen at least ten times. Antigen: not known. Germline CDR1 MDHEN, CDR2 SYDVKM. The CDR3 sequence is 14 residues long. Trimming shortened V by 5 bases and J by 5 bases, and 15 bases separated the two germline ends. These data are taken from a study of response to subunit inactivated influenza vaccine. Overall study findings and caveats: Authors suggested seasonal influenza vaccinations each recruit few new T cells.

Using its own MiXCR run on the RT-PCR reads, TCRdb lists one record per CDR3 protein. The table records about 480,000 distinct CDR3 sequences, 10% to 15% of them present only once. The chain links TRBV28 to TRBJ1-1; D remains unclear. Specimen: PBMCs from blood, collected 40 to 50 days after vaccination. This sequence originates from a man in his fifties or sixties who received an inactivated influenza vaccine. CDR3 protein: CASSEVGRDTEAFF. The DNA of the CDR3 is TGTGCCAGCAGTGAAGTTGGAAGGGATACTGAAGCTTTCTTT.